The clone carrying this TCR beta chain was seen a single time. This sample stems from a study of T cell responses to AZD1222 COVID-19 vaccine. Profiled with immunoSEQ multiplex PCR; TCRdb holds only in-frame clones, not every one. This table has roughly 150,000 clones, about 91% appearing once. CDR3 size: 12 residues. V dropped 5 bases and J dropped 2 bases, with 7 bases sitting between them. Germline CDR1 reads SGHDN; CDR2 reads FVKESK. V and J are TRBV14 and TRBJ2-7; D remains ambiguous. The material was peripheral blood, obtained on day 0 of AZD1222 vaccination. This TCR derives from an adult in good health. The CDR3 DNA follows: TGTGCCAGCAGCTTCCGCGCCTACGAGCAGTACTTC. Translation: CASSFRAYEQYF.